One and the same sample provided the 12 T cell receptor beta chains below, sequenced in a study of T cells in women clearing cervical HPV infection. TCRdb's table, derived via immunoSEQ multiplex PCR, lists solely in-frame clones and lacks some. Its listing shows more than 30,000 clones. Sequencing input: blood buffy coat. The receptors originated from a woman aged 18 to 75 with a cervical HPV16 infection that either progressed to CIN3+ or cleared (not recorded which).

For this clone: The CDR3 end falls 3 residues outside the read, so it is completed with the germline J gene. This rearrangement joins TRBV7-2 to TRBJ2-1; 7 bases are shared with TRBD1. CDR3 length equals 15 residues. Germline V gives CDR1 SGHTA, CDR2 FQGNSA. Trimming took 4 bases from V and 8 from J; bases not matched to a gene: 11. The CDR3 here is CASSSLQGSRDEQFF. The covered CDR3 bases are TGTGCCAGCAGCTCTTTACAGGGGTCTAGGGATGAG.

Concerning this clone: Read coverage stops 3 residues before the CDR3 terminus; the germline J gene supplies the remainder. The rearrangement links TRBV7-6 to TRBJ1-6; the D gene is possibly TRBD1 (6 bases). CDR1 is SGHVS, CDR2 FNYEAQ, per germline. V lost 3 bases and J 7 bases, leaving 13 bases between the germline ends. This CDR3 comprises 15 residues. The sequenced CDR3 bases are TGTGCCAGCAGCTTGGTCCGGGACAAAAATTCACCC. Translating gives CASSLVRDKNSP. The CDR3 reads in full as CASSLVRDKNSPLHF. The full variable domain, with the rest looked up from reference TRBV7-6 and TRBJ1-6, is GAGVSQSPRYKVTKRGQDVALRCDPISGHVSLYWYRQALGQGPEFLTYFNYEAQQDKSGLPNDRFSAERPEGSISTLTIQRTEQRDSAMYRCASSLVRDKNSPLHFGNGTRLTVT.

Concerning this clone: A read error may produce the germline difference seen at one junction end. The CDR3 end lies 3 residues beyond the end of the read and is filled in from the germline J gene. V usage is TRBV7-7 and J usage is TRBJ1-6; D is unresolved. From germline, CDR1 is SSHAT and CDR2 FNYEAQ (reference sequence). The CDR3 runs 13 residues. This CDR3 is CASSSQRNSPLHF. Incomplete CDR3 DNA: TGTGCTAGCAGCTCCCAGAGGAATTCACCC.

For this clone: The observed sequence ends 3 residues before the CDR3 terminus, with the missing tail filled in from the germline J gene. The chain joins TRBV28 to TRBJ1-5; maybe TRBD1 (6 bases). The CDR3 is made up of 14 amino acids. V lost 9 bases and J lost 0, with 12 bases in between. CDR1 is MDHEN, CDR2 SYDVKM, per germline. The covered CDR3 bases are TGTGCCAGTGTAAGGGACAATAGCAATCAGCCC. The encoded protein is CASVRDNSNQP. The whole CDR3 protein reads CASVRDNSNQPQHF.

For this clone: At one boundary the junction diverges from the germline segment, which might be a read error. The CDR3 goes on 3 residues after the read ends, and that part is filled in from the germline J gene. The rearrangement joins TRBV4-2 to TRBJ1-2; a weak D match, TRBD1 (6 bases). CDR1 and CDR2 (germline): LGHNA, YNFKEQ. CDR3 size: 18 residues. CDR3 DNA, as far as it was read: TGCGCCAGCAGCCAAGTCCCTATCCGGGACAAGGAGCGGTATGGC. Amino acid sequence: CASSQVPIRDKERYG. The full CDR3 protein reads CASSQVPIRDKERYGYTF.

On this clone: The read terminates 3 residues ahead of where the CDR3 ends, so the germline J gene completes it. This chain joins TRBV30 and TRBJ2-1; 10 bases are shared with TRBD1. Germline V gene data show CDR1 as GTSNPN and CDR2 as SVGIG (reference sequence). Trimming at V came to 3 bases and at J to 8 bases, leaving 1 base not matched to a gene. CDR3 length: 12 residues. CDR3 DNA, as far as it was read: TGTGCCTGGAGAGGACAGGGGGATGAG. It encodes CAWRGQGDE. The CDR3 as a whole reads CAWRGQGDEQFF.

The covered CDR3 bases are TGCGCCAGCAGCCCTCTCATACCGGGACTAGTGAAAGAGACC. It encodes CASSPLIPGLVKET. Given in full, the CDR3 is CASSPLIPGLVKETQYF. The chain recombines TRBV4-1 with TRBJ2-5, with 8 bases fitting TRBD2. From the germline J gene comes the end of the CDR3, since the read stops 3 residues before it. CDR1 and CDR2 (germline): MGHRA, YSYEKL. The CDR3 has 17 amino acids. The V and J ends lost 4 bases and 3 bases, in that order; junction bases with no gene match: 13.

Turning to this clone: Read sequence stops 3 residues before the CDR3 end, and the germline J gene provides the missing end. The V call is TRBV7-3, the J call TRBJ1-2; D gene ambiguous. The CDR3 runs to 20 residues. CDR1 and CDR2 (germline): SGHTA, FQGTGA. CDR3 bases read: TGTGCCAGCAGCTTAACCCCTACCCCTAGCGGGAATGAGTACCCCTACGAC. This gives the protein CASSLTPTPSGNEYPYD. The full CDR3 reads CASSLTPTPSGNEYPYDYTF. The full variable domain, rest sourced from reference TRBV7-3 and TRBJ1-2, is GAGVSQTPSNKVTEKGKYVELRCDPISGHTALYWYRQSLGQGPEFLIYFQGTGAADDSGLPNDRFFAVRPEGSVSTLKIQRTERGDSAVYLCASSLTPTPSGNEYPYDYTFGSGTRLTVV.

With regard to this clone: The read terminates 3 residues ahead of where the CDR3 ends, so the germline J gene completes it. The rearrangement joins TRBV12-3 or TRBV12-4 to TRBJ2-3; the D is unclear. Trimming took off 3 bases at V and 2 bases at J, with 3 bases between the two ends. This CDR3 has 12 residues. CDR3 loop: CASSFNTDTQYF. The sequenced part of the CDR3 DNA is TGTGCCAGCAGTTTCAACACAGATACG.

The sequenced part of the CDR3 DNA is TGTGCTAGTGGTTTGGTACAGGGACTAGCGTCTTACGAG. Translation: CASGLVQGLASYE. The whole CDR3 sequence reads CASGLVQGLASYEQYF. The gene calls are TRBV12-5 and TRBJ2-7, with 10 bases aligning to TRBD2. The CDR3 goes on 3 residues after the read ends, and that part is filled in from the germline J gene. Germline V CDR1 and CDR2: LGHNT, FRNRAP. The J segment lost 4 bases and the V segment lost 0 bases, leaving 6 bases of the junction unmatched. The CDR3 is 16 amino acids.

CDR3 amino acids: CASSYRIVVAGGFGSPPGELFF. The CDR3 bases that were read are TGTGCCAGCAGTTATAGAATAGTAGTGGCGGGAGGTTTTGGTTCTCCACCCGGGGAG. The V call is TRBV6-9, the J call TRBJ2-2, with 8 positions matching TRBD2. The read finishes 3 residues shy of the CDR3 end, and the germline J gene is used to complete it. The germline V gene encodes CDR1 MNHGY and CDR2 SVAAGI. The V gene end was trimmed by 2 bases and the J gene end by 6 bases; junction bases not matched to a gene: 26. This CDR3 spans 22 amino acids.

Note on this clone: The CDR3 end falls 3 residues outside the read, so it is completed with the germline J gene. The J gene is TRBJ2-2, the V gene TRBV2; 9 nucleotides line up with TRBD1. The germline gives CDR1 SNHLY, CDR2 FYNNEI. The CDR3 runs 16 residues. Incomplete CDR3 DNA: TGTGCCAGCAGTAAAGGACAGGGGATCAATAATTCACCG. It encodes CASSKGQGINNSP. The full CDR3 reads CASSKGQGINNSPLFF.